This entry features one T cell receptor beta chain sequence. Its target is unknown. The data derive from a study of shared clonotypes between healthy human individuals. Study overall: CD8 memory received one plate per donor, CD8 naive two, CD4 memory three and CD4 naive three. Overall study findings and caveats: The authors expected sequencing depth to affect clonotype sharing among donors.

Sequenced by immunoSEQ multiplex PCR; TCRdb stores in-frame clones only, minus some. In the table there are about 1.5 million clones, 98% of which are singletons. Both subsets, CD45RA+ naive and CD45RA-negative memory, were split from the CD4+ cells. Germline V gene sequence: CDR1 SNHLY, CDR2 FYNNEI. The CDR3 loop spans 14 amino acids. Trimming took 4 bases from V and 5 from J, leaving 15 bases between them. V is TRBV2 and J is TRBJ2-7; no reliable D call. The TCR originated in a man aged 25-45 years in good health. Sequencing was performed on naive CD4+ T cells sorted from blood. Subset: CD45RA+ positively selected. This CDR3 is CASSAPTVGDEQYF. The DNA of the CDR3 is TGTGCCAGCAGTGCACCGACGGTTGGGGACGAGCAGTACTTC. The complete variable domain, with remaining parts taken from reference TRBV2 and TRBJ2-7, reads EPEVTQTPSHQVTQMGQEVILRCVPISNHLYFYWYRQILGQKVEFLVSFYNNEISEKSEIFDDQFSVERPDGSNFTLKIRSTKLEDSAMYFCASSAPTVGDEQYFGPGTRLTVT.